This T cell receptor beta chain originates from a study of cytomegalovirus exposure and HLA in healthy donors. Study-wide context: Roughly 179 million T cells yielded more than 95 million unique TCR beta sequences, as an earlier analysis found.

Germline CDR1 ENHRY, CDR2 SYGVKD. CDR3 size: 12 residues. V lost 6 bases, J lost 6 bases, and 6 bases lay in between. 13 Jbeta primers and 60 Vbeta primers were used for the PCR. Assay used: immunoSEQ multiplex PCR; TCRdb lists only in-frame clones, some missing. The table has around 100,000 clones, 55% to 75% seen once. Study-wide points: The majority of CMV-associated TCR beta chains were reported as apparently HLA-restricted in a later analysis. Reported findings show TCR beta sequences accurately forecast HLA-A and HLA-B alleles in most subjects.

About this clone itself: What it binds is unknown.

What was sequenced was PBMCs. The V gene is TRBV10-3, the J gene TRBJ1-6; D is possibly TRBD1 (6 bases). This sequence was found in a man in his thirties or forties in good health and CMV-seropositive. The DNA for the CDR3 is TGTGCCATCAGGGACAGTAATTCACCCCTCCACTTT. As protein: CAIRDSNSPLHF.